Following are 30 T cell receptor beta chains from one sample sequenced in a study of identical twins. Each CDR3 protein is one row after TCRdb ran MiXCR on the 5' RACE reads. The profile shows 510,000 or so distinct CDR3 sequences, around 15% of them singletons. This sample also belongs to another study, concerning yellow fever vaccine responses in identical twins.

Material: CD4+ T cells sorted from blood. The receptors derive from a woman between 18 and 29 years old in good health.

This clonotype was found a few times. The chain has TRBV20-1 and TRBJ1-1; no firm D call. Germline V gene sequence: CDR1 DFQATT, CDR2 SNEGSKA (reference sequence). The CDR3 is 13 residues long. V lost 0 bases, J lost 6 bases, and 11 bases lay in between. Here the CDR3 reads CSARDEKGAEAFF. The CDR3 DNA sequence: TGCAGTGCTAGAGATGAGAAAGGAGCTGAAGCTTTCTTT.

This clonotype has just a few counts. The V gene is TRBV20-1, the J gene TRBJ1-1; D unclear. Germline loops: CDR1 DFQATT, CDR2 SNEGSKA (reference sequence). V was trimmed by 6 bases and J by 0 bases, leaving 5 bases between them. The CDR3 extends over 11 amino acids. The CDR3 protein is CSAQMNTEAFF. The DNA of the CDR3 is TGCAGTGCGCAGATGAACACTGAAGCTTTCTTT.

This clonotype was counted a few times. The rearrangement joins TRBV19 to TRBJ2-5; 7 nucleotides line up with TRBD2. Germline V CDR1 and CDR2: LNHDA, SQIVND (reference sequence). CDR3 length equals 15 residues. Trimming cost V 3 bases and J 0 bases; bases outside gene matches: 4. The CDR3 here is CASSMGGSYQETQYF. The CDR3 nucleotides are TGTGCCAGTAGTATGGGAGGGTCCTACCAAGAGACCCAGTACTTC.

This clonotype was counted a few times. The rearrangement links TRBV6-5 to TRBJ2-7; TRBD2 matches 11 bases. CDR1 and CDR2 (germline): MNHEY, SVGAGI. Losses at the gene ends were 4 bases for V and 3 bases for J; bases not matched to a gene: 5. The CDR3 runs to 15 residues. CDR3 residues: CASSSLAGGDYEQYF. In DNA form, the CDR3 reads TGTGCCAGCAGTTCCCTAGCGGGAGGTGACTACGAGCAGTACTTC.

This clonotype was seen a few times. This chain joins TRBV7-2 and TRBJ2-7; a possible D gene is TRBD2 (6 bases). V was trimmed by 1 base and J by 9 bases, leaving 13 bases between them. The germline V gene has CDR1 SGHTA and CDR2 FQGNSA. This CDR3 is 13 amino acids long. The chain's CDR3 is CASSLEAPSVQYF. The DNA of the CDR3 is TGTGCCAGCAGCTTAGAGGCCCCTAGCGTGCAGTACTTC.

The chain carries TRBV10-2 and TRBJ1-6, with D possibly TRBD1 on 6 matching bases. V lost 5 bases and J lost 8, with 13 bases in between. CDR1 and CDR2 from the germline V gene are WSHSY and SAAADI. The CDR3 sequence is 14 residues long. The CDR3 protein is CASSRQGSDSPLHF. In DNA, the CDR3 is TGCGCCAGCAGTAGGCAGGGGTCGGATTCACCCCTCCACTTT.

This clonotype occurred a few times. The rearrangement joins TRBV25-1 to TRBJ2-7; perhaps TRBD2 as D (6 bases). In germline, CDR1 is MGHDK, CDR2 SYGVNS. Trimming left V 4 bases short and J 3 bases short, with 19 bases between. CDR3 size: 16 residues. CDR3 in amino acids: CASSALGGLGSYEQYF. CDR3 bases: TGTGCCAGCAGTGCCCTCGGGGGTCTTGGGAGCTACGAGCAGTACTTC.

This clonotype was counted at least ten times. CDR3 sequence: CASSLEDRTSYNEQFF. DNA of the CDR3: TGCGCCAGCAGCTTGGAAGACAGGACCTCCTACAATGAGCAGTTCTTC. The chain uses TRBV5-1 and TRBJ2-1; possibly TRBD1 for D (6 bases). This CDR3 spans 16 amino acids. V lost 0 bases to trimming and J lost 0 bases, with 10 bases between them. Germline V gives CDR1 SGHRS, CDR2 YFSETQ. Full variable domain (rest looked up from reference TRBV5-1 and TRBJ2-1): KAGVTQTPRYLIKTRGQQVTLSCSPISGHRSVSWYQQTPGQGLQFLFEYFSETQRNKGNFPGRFSGRQFSNSRSEMNVSTLELGDSALYLCASSLEDRTSYNEQFFGPGTRLTVL.

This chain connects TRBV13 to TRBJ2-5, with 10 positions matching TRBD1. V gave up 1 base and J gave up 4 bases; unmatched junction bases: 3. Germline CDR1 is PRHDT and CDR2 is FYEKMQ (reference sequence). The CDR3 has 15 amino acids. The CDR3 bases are TGTGCCAGCAGCTTAGAGGGACAGGGGAGAGAGACCCAGTACTTC. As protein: CASSLEGQGRETQYF.

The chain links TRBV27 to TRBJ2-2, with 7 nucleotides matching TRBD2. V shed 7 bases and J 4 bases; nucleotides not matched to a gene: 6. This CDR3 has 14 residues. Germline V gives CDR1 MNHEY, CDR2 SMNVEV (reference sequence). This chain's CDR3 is CASMGREITGELFF. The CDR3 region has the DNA TGTGCCAGCATGGGGCGGGAGATCACCGGGGAGCTGTTTTTT.

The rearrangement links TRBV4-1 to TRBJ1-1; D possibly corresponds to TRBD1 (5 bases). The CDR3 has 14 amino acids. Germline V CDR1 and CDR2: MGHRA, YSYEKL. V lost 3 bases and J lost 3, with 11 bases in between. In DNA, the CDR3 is TGCGCCAGCAGCCACCAGGGTTACGACACTGAAGCTTTCTTT. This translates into CASSHQGYDTEAFF.

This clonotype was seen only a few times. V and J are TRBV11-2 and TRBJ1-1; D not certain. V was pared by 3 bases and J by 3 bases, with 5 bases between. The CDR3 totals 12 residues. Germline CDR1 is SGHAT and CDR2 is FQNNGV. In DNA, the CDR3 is TGTGCCAGCAGCTTGGATTACACTGAAGCTTTCTTT. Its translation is CASSLDYTEAFF.

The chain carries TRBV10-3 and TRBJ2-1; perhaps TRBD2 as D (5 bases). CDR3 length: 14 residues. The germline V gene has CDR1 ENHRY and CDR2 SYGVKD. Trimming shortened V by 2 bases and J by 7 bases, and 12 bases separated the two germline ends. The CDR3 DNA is TGTGCCATCAGTGAGGGTGCCAGGAGGAATGAGCAGTTCTTC. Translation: CAISEGARRNEQFF.

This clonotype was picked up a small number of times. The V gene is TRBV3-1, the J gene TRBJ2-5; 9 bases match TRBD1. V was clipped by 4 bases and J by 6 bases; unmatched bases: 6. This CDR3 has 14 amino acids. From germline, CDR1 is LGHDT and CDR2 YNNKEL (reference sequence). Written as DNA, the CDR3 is TGTGCCAGCAGCCCTACAGGGGGCGCACAGACCCAGTACTTC. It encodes CASSPTGGAQTQYF.

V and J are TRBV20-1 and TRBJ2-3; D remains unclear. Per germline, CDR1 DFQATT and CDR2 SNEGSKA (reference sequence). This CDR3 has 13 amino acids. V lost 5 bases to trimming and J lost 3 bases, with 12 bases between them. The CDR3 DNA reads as TGCAGTGCTCTCAGCTTGACGACAGATACGCAGTATTTT. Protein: CSALSLTTDTQYF.

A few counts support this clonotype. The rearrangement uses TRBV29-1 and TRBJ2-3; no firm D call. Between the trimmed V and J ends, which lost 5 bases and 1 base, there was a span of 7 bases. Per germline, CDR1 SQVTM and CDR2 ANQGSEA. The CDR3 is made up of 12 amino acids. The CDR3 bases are TGCAGCGTTTGTAAAGGCACAGATACGCAGTATTTT. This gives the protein CSVCKGTDTQYF.

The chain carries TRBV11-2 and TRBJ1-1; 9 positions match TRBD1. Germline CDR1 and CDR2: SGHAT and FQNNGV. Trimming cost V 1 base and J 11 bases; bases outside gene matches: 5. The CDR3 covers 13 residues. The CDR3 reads CASSLGDRESAFF. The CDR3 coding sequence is TGTGCCAGCAGCTTAGGGGACAGGGAGTCGGCTTTCTTT.

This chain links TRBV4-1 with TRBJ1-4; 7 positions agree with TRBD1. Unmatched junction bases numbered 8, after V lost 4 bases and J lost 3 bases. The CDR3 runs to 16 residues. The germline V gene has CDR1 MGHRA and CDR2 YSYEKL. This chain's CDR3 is CASSPGTGTANEKLFF. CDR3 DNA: TGCGCCAGCAGCCCTGGGACCGGGACAGCTAATGAAAAACTGTTTTTT.

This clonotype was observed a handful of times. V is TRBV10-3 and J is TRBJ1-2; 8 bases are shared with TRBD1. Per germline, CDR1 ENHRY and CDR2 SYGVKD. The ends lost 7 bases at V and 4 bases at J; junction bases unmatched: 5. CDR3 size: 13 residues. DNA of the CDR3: TGTGCCATCACAGGGGGCCAGGGCTATGGCTACACCTTC. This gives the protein CAITGGQGYGYTF.

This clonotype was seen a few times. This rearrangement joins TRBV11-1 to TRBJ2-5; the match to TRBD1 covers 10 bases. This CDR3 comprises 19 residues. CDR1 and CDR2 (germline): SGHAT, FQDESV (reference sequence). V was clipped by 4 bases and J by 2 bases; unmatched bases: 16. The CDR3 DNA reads TGTGCCAGCAGCTACGGACAGGGGGACGTTTATGAAAGACAAGAGACCCAGTACTTC. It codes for CASSYGQGDVYERQETQYF.

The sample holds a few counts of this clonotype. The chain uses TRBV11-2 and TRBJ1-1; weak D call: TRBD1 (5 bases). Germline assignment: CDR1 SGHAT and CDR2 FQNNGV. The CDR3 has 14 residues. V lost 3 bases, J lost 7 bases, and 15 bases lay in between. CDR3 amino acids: CASSFTEGHYEAFF. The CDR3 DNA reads TGTGCCAGCAGCTTCACCGAGGGGCATTATGAAGCTTTCTTT.

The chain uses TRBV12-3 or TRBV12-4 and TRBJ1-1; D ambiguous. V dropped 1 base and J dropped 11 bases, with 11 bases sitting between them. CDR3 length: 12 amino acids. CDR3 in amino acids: CASSLDRVMAFF. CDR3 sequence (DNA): TGTGCCAGCAGTTTAGATCGGGTAATGGCTTTCTTT.

The CDR3 nucleotides read TGTGCCAGTAGTATCGCCCCGACCAACACCGGGGAGCTGTTTTTT. Protein product: CASSIAPTNTGELFF. This chain connects TRBV19 to TRBJ2-2; D call uncertain. The CDR3 is made up of 15 amino acids. Germline values: CDR1 LNHDA, CDR2 SQIVND (reference sequence). V shed 3 bases and J shed 2 bases, with 10 bases lying between them.

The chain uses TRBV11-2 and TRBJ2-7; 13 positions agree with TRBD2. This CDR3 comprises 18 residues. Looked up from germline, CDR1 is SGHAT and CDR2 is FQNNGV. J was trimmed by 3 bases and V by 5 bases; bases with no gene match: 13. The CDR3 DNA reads TGTGCCAGCAGCCCTCGCTCCGGGACTAGCGGGGTTAACTACGAGCAGTACTTC. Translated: CASSPRSGTSGVNYEQYF.

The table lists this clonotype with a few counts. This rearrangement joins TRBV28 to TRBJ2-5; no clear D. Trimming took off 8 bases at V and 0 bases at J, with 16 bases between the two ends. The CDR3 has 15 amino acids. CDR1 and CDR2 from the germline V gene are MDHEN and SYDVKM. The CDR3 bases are TGTGCCAGCCGTCGAACTTGGCGATACCAAGAGACCCAGTACTTC. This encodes CASRRTWRYQETQYF.

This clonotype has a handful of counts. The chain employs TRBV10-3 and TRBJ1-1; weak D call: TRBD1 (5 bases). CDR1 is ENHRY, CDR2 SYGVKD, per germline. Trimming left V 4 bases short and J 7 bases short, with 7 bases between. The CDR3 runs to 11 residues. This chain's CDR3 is CAISGGNEAFF. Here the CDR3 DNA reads TGTGCCATCAGTGGGGGGAATGAAGCTTTCTTT.

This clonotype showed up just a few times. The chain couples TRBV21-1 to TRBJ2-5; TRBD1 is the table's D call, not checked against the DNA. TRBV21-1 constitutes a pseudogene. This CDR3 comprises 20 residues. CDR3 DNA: TGTGCCAGCAGCCATTTACTATTAGGACAGGGGGCGGTTAGGCAAGAGACCCAGTACTTC. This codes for CASSHLLLGQGAVRQETQYF.

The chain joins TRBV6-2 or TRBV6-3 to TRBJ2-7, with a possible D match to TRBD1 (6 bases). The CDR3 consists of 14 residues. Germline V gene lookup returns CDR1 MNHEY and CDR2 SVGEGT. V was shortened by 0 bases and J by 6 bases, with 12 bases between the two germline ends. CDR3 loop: CASSYSSGVGEQYV. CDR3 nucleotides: TGTGCCAGCAGTTACTCCTCAGGGGTCGGCGAGCAGTACGTC.

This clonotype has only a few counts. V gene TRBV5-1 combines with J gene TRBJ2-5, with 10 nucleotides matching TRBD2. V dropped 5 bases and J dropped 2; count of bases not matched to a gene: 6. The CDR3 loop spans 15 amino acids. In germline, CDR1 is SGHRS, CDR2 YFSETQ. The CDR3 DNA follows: TGCGCCAGCAGAGCGGGACTAGCGTTTCAAGAGACCCAGTACTTC. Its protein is CASRAGLAFQETQYF.

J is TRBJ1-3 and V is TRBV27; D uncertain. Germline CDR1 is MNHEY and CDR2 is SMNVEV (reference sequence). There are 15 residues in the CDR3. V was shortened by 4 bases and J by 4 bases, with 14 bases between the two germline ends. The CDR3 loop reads CASSSNTGFGNTIYF. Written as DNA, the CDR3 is TGTGCCAGCAGTTCGAATACGGGGTTCGGAAACACCATATATTTT.